This TCR beta chain was retrieved from a study of T-cell reconstitution after alpha-beta-depleted transplantation in children. Study-level results: Among T cells one year after transplant, newly produced cells accounted for most counts and diversity. Approximately two months post-transplant, alpha-beta T cells reportedly originated from several hundred expanded graft clones. For some patients, TCRbeta diversity was high at day 60 because of recipient T cells and thymic progenitors that survived.

This clonotype showed up many times. Its matching antigen is unknown. V gave up 10 bases and J gave up 8 bases; unmatched junction bases: 4. Germline CDR1 MNHNY, CDR2 SVGAGI (reference sequence). The CDR3 extends over 11 amino acids. Preparation of the TCRbeta library used unique molecular identifiers. TCRdb reprocessed the PCR reads via MiXCR and lists one record per CDR3 protein. The table shows nearly 250,000 distinct CDR3 sequences, with just under 8.5% occurring only once. V is TRBV6-6 and J is TRBJ1-4; TRBD1 agrees at 7 bases. The sample in question was PBMCs, mostly from graft donor cells, obtained 180 days after TCRalphabeta/CD19-depleted stem cell transplant. The TCR sequence derives from a male patient aged 10 to 17 who had a stem cell transplant for acute lymphoblastic leukemia, so the T cells may come from the graft donor. CDR3 DNA: TGTGCCACACGACAGGGAGAAAAACTGTTTTTT. Protein: CATRQGEKLFF.